This T cell receptor (beta chain) was documented in a study of immune evolution from preneoplasia to lung adenocarcinoma. Findings of the study overall: Later-stage lesions appeared to have more T cells, more diversity, less clonality.

The data were produced by immunoSEQ multiplex PCR, yet TCRdb's version contains in-frame clones alone and is incomplete. The sample includes 9,300 or so clones, roughly 76% of them seen just once. In the case of this clone: Its target is unknown.

Trimming stripped 0 bases from V and 4 bases from J, with 17 bases between. Germline loops: CDR1 SGHDN, CDR2 FVKESK. The CDR3 length is 17 residues. Patients had resection in Japan or China between the mid-2010s and the late 2010s. The genes are TRBV14 and TRBJ2-3; D ambiguous. Sequenced sample: FFPE minimally invasive lung adenocarcinoma tissue. The sequence came from an older donor with lung adenocarcinoma. The CDR3 loop reads CASSQDPPRTGPDTQYF. The CDR3 coding sequence is TGTGCCAGCAGCCAAGACCCTCCTCGAACCGGGCCAGATACGCAGTATTTT.